This T cell receptor beta chain emerged from a study of T cell responses to AZD1222 COVID-19 vaccine. Repertoires were generated with immunoSEQ multiplex PCR, while TCRdb's copy carries only in-frame clones and drops some. The sample carries some 150,000 clones, approximately 83% recorded once. About this clone itself: Its matching antigen is unknown.

Germline V lookup: CDR1 MDHEN, CDR2 SYDVKM. CDR3 length: 19 residues. Trimming took 5 bases from V and 4 from J, leaving 28 bases between them. Study results and caveats: Among the donors, most were white British and more were female, and clonal diversity was possibly underestimated. Regions 160-218 and 743-854 dominated among vaccine-associated CD4 TCRs spanning spike.

The source of this sequence is an adult in good health. This rearrangement joins TRBV28 to TRBJ2-3; D may correspond to TRBD1 or TRBD2 (6 bases each). The specimen was peripheral blood, collected on day 0 of AZD1222 vaccination. In DNA, the CDR3 is TGTGCCAGCAGTCCGGGGGCGAGTGGGCACCAGGAATGGCCAGATACGCAGTATTTT. Translation: CASSPGASGHQEWPDTQYF.